This T cell receptor (beta chain) was retrieved from a study of PD-L1 blockade in urothelial cancer. Assay used: immunoSEQ multiplex PCR; TCRdb lists only in-frame clones, some missing. This sample yields about 72,000 clones, of which approximately 80% are seen a single time; about 5.1% belongs to the top ten. The V end lost 5 bases, the J end lost 1 base, and 29 bases lay between the germline ends. In germline, CDR1 is SGHNT, CDR2 YYREEE (reference sequence). The CDR3 sequence is 20 residues long. This clone was recorded a few times. The chain combines TRBV5-4 with TRBJ2-3; TRBD2 is a possible D gene (6 bases). This clonotype originated in a man aged 65-85 years with urothelial cancer. This sample comprised PBMCs, obtained around atezolizumab (anti-PD-L1) treatment. The CDR3 loop is CASRFGSGSSEWEGTDTQYF. The DNA for the CDR3 is TGTGCCAGCAGATTTGGGAGTGGGTCTAGCGAGTGGGAGGGCACAGATACGCAGTATTTT. The full variable domain, rest sourced from reference TRBV5-4 and TRBJ2-3, is ETGVTQSPTHLIKTRGQQVTLRCSSQSGHNTVSWYQQALGQGPQFIFQYYREEENGRGNFPPRFSGLQFPNYSSELNVNALELDDSALYLCASRFGSGSSEWEGTDTQYFGPGTRLTVL.